The entry that follows covers one TCR beta chain sequence. Sequencing used immunoSEQ multiplex PCR; TCRdb keeps in-frame clones, though not all of them. The data contain 45,000 to 60,000 clones, around 87% of them singletons. The data are from a study of T cell changes during pregnancy in multiple sclerosis. CDR1 is SGHNT, CDR2 YENEEA, per germline. The CDR3 totals 15 residues. V lost 1 base to trimming and J lost 6 bases, with 16 bases between them. This chain links TRBV11-3 with TRBJ2-7, with D possibly TRBD1 on 5 matching bases. The input for sequencing was CD8+ T cells from peripheral blood mononuclear cells, taken in the second trimester of pregnancy. This sequence was found in a female donor with multiple sclerosis, enrolled in a pregnancy study. Here the CDR3 DNA reads TGTGCCAGCAGCTTAGGCAGGGCCGGATTGGGCGAGCAGTACTTC. Its protein product is CASSLGRAGLGEQYF.